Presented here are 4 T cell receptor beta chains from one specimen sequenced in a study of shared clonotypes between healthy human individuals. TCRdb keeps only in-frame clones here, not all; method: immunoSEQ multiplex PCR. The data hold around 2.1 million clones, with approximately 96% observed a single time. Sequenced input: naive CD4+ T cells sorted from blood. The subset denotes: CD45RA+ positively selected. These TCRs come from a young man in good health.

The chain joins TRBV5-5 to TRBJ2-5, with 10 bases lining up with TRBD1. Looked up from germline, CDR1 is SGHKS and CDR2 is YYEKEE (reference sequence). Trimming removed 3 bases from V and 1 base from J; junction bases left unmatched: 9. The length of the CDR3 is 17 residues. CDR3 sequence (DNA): TGTGCCAGCAGCTCTCGTATAGGACAGGGGGTCCAAGAGACCCAGTACTTC. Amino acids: CASSSRIGQGVQETQYF.

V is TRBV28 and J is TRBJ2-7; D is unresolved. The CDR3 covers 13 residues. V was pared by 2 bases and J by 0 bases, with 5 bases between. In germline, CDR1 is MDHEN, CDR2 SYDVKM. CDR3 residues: CASSLSYSYEQYF. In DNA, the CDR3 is TGTGCCAGCAGTTTAAGTTACTCCTACGAGCAGTACTTC.

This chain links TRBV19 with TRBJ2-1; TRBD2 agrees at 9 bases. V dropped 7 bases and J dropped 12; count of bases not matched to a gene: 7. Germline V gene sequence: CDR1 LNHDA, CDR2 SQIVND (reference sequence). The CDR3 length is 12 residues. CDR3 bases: TGTGCCAGTACCGGCGGGGGGGCAGGGCAGTTCTTC. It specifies CASTGGGAGQFF. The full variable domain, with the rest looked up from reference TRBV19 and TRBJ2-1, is DGGITQSPKYLFRKEGQNVTLSCEQNLNHDAMYWYRQDPGQGLRLIYYSQIVNDFQKGDIAEGYSVSREKKESFPLTVTSAQKNPTAFYLCASTGGGAGQFFGPGTRLTVL.

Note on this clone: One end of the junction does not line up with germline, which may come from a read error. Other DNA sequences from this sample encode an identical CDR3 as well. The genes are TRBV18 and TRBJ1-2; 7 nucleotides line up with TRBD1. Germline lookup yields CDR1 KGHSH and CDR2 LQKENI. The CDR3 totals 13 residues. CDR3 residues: CASSPQGDYGYTF. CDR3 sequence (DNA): TGTGCCAGTTCACCTCAGGGGGACTATGGCTACACCTTC. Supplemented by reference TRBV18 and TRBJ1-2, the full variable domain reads NAGVMQNPRHLVRRRGQEARLRCSPMKGHSHVYWYRQLPEEGLKFMVYLQKENIIDESGMPKERFSAEFPKEGPSILRIQQVVRGDSAAYFCASSPQGDYGYTFGSGTRLTVV.